Each of the 17 T cell receptor beta chains below was sequenced from the same sample in a study of blood T cell repertoires in COVID-19. Using immunoSEQ multiplex PCR, the repertoire was profiled, and TCRdb retains in-frame clones only, with some absent. The table lists 400,000 to 450,000 clones, 86% of them singletons. Sequencing was done on a sample of peripheral blood. The receptors were sampled from a woman aged 25 to 45 with active or convalescent COVID-19.

The CDR3, as DNA: TGTGCCAGTAGTATAGTAAGGGGCGACTATGGCTACACCTTC. Translating it yields CASSIVRGDYGYTF. The chain recombines TRBV19 with TRBJ1-2; D possibly corresponds to TRBD1 (5 bases). Trimming took 1 base from V and 3 from J, leaving 9 bases between them. The CDR3 consists of 14 residues. Per the germline V gene, CDR1 is LNHDA and CDR2 is SQIVND (reference sequence).

The chain links TRBV10-2 to TRBJ1-5, with a possible D match to TRBD1 (6 bases). CDR1 is WSHSY and CDR2 is SAAADI in the germline V gene. The CDR3 is made up of 14 amino acids. V lost 3 bases, J lost 9 bases, and 15 bases lay in between. The CDR3 DNA reads as TGCGCCAGCAGTGAAGGGGGAGGGTACACGCCCCAGCATTTT. This codes for CASSEGGGYTPQHF.

The table lists this clone with a count of one. V usage is TRBV11-1 and J usage is TRBJ2-1; 9 positions agree with TRBD2. Trimming at V came to 6 bases and at J to 3 bases, leaving 9 bases not matched to a gene. CDR1 and CDR2 from the germline V gene are SGHAT and FQDESV (reference sequence). The length of the CDR3 is 16 residues. This CDR3 reads CASSQQTSGVYNEQFF. For the CDR3, the DNA is TGTGCCAGCAGTCAGCAGACTAGCGGAGTCTACAATGAGCAGTTCTTC.

As DNA, the CDR3 is TGCAGCGGCCGGACTAGCGGGGAGAATGAGCAGTTCTTC. This gives the protein CSGRTSGENEQFF. The chain joins TRBV29-1 to TRBJ2-1; 12 nucleotides line up with TRBD2. Germline V lookup: CDR1 SQVTM, CDR2 ANQGSEA. The CDR3 is made up of 13 amino acids. J lost 7 bases, V lost 7 bases, and 5 bases had no gene match.

The CDR3 here is CASSPMRTVLNTEAFF. CDR3 nucleotide sequence: TGTGCCAGCAGCCCCATGAGGACAGTGTTAAACACTGAAGCTTTCTTT. The chain couples TRBV7-8 to TRBJ1-1; D is possibly TRBD1 (6 bases). CDR3 length: 16 residues. Trimming took off 5 bases at V and 2 bases at J, with 18 bases between the two ends. Germline CDR1 SGHVS, CDR2 FQNEAQ.

V and J are TRBV2 and TRBJ2-3, with 9 nucleotides matching TRBD2. The CDR3 runs 14 residues. Looked up from germline, CDR1 is SNHLY and CDR2 is FYNNEI. The junction had 6 bases not matched to a gene; V was cut back by 6 bases and J by 5 bases. This CDR3 reads CASRGTSFKDTQYF. The CDR3 DNA sequence: TGTGCCAGCAGGGGGACTAGCTTCAAAGATACGCAGTATTTT. Filled out from reference TRBV2 and TRBJ2-3, the complete variable domain reads EPEVTQTPSHQVTQMGQEVILRCVPISNHLYFYWYRQILGQKVEFLVSFYNNEISEKSEIFDDQFSVERPDGSNFTLKIRSTKLEDSAMYFCASRGTSFKDTQYFGPGTRLTVL.

The chain combines TRBV15 with TRBJ2-7; TRBD2 is a possible D gene (6 bases). CDR1 is LNHNV and CDR2 is YYDKDF in the germline V gene (reference sequence). The V and J ends lost 3 bases and 5 bases respectively, with 20 bases between them. The CDR3 loop spans 16 amino acids. The CDR3 DNA reads as TGTGCCACCAGCAGTCCAATGAAGGGACTTGGGGACGAGCAGTACTTC. This codes for CATSSPMKGLGDEQYF.

The rearrangement joins TRBV6-6 to TRBJ1-5, with D uncertain. Germline values: CDR1 MNHNY, CDR2 SVGAGI (reference sequence). The CDR3 is 16 residues long. V was shortened by 6 bases and J by 1 base, with 16 bases between the two germline ends. CDR3 in DNA: TGTGCCAGCAGCCCAAGTAGGACTTCCAGCAATCAGCCCCAGCATTTT. Its translation is CASSPSRTSSNQPQHF.

The chain links TRBV5-1 to TRBJ2-3; D gene ambiguous. This CDR3 is 13 amino acids long. Germline-derived CDR1 and CDR2 are SGHRS and YFSETQ. The V end was cut by 6 bases, the J end by 1 base, with 9 bases between. The CDR3 loop is CASIFEGTDTQYF. In nucleotides, the CDR3 is TGCGCCAGCATCTTCGAGGGCACAGATACGCAGTATTTT.

This chain links TRBV5-1 with TRBJ2-7; 7 nucleotides line up with TRBD1. J gave up 0 bases and V 0 bases, and 12 bases lay outside the gene matches. The CDR3 extends over 18 amino acids. From germline, CDR1 is SGHRS and CDR2 YFSETQ. DNA for the CDR3: TGCGCCAGCAGCTTGGGAGGATTTTGGGACAGCTCCTCCTACGAGCAGTACTTC. This gives the protein CASSLGGFWDSSSYEQYF. Filled out from reference TRBV5-1 and TRBJ2-7, the complete variable domain reads KAGVTQTPRYLIKTRGQQVTLSCSPISGHRSVSWYQQTPGQGLQFLFEYFSETQRNKGNFPGRFSGRQFSNSRSEMNVSTLELGDSALYLCASSLGGFWDSSSYEQYFGPGTRLTVT.

This rearrangement joins TRBV19 to TRBJ1-5; 12 bases match TRBD1. Germline V lookup: CDR1 LNHDA, CDR2 SQIVND (reference sequence). J gave up 2 bases and V 9 bases, and 11 bases lay outside the gene matches. CDR3 length equals 17 residues. In DNA form, the CDR3 reads TGTGCCAGCGTTCCCGGGACAGGGGGCGGTGGCAATCAGCCCCAGCATTTT. Translation gives CASVPGTGGGGNQPQHF.

In DNA, the CDR3 is TGCGCCAGCAGTTCCGAGGGCCCCTACGAGCAGTACTTC. Its protein is CASSSEGPYEQYF. The V and J genes are TRBV10-2 and TRBJ2-7; D possibly corresponds to TRBD2 (5 bases). The CDR3 covers 13 residues. Trimming took 5 bases from V and 2 from J, leaving 10 bases between them. Germline values: CDR1 WSHSY, CDR2 SAAADI.

The gene calls are TRBV7-9 and TRBJ1-1; 7 bases fit TRBD1. The CDR3 has 16 residues. The ends lost 1 base at V and 0 bases at J; junction bases unmatched: 5. Germline V lookup: CDR1 SEHNR, CDR2 FQNEAQ (reference sequence). As DNA, the CDR3 is TGTGCCAGCAGCTTAGGGTGGGACAGTTTGAACACTGAAGCTTTCTTT. Its translation: CASSLGWDSLNTEAFF.

The V gene is TRBV9, the J gene TRBJ2-1; the D is unclear. Germline loops: CDR1 SGDLS, CDR2 YYNGEE. The CDR3 loop spans 11 amino acids. Trimming left V 4 bases short and J 3 bases short, with 2 bases between. CDR3 in amino acids: CASSLYNEQFF. In nucleotides, the CDR3 is TGTGCCAGCAGCCTCTACAATGAGCAGTTCTTC.

The V call is TRBV5-1, the J call TRBJ2-3; 9 bases fit TRBD2. Germline V gene lookup returns CDR1 SGHRS and CDR2 YFSETQ. The CDR3 length is 15 residues. The V and J ends lost 4 bases and 1 base, in that order; junction bases with no gene match: 4. CDR3 DNA: TGCGCCAGCAGCCCGGGACTAGCCGGCACAGATACGCAGTATTTT. Amino acids: CASSPGLAGTDTQYF.

The genes are TRBV28 and TRBJ2-7; the match to TRBD2 covers 8 bases. J lost 1 base, V lost 2 bases, and 4 bases had no gene match. The germline V gene encodes CDR1 MDHEN and CDR2 SYDVKM. The length of the CDR3 is 15 residues. CDR3 sequence: CASSLVSGGSYEQYF. The CDR3, as DNA: TGTGCCAGCAGTTTAGTGAGCGGGGGATCCTACGAGCAGTACTTC. Supplemented by reference TRBV28 and TRBJ2-7, the full variable domain reads DVKVTQSSRYLVKRTGEKVFLECVQDMDHENMFWYRQDPGLGLRLIYFSYDVKMKEKGDIPEGYSVSREKKERFSLILESASTNQTSMYLCASSLVSGGSYEQYFGPGTRLTVT.

The chain combines TRBV7-9 with TRBJ2-1; no clear D. Trimming took off 1 base at V and 0 bases at J, with 7 bases between the two ends. Germline V gene lookup returns CDR1 SEHNR and CDR2 FQNEAQ (reference sequence). The CDR3 sequence is 15 residues long. The CDR3 loop reads CASSLEPVSYNEQFF. The DNA for the CDR3 is TGTGCCAGCAGCTTAGAGCCCGTCTCCTACAATGAGCAGTTCTTC. The full variable domain, completed using reference TRBV7-9 and TRBJ2-1, is DTGVSQNPRHKITKRGQNVTFRCDPISEHNRLYWYRQTLGQGPEFLTYFQNEAQLEKSRLLSDRFSAERPKGSFSTLEIQRTEQGDSAMYLCASSLEPVSYNEQFFGPGTRLTVL.